This T cell receptor beta chain is drawn from a study of identical twins. The study's findings and limits: Excess low generation probability was seen in twin-shared out-of-frame alpha sequences.

This clonotype has more than one count but fewer than ten. Its antigen remains unidentified. Germline-derived CDR1 and CDR2 are MGHDK and SYGVNS. Unmatched junction bases numbered 1, after V lost 3 bases and J lost 3 bases. The CDR3 is made up of 15 amino acids. TCRdb processed the 5' RACE reads anew with MiXCR; each CDR3 protein has one entry. The table records 400,000 to 500,000 distinct CDR3 sequences, around a sixth of them present only once. The sequenced material came from naive T cells sorted from blood. This sequence originates from a man between 50 and 59 years old in good health. The chain carries TRBV25-1 and TRBJ2-7; TRBD2 agrees at 14 bases. CDR3 sequence reads: CASSETSGRVYEQYF. The CDR3, as DNA: TGTGCCAGCAGTGAGACTAGCGGGAGGGTCTACGAGCAGTACTTC.